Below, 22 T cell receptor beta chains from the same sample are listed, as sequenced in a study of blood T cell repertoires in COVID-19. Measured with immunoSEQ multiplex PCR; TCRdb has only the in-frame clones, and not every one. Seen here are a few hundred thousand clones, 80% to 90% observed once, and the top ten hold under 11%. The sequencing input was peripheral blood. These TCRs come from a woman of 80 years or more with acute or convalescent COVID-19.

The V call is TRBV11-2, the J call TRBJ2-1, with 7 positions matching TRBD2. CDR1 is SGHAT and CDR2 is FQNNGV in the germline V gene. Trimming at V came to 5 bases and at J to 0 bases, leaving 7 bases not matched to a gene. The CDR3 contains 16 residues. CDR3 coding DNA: TGTGCCAGCAGCCCACTATCGGGGGGCTCCTACAATGAGCAGTTCTTC. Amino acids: CASSPLSGGSYNEQFF.

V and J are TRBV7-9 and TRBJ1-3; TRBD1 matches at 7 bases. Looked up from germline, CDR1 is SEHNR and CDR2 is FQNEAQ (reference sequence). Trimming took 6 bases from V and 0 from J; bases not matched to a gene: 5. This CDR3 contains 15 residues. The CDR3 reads CASRPTGVSGNTIYF. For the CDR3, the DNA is TGTGCCAGCAGGCCAACAGGGGTCTCTGGAAACACCATATATTTT.

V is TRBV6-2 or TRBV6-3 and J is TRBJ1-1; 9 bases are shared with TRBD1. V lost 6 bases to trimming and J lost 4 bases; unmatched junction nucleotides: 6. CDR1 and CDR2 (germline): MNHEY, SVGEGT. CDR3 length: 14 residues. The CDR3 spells CASSRDRASTEAFF. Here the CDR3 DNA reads TGTGCCAGCAGCCGGGACAGGGCCTCCACTGAAGCTTTCTTT.

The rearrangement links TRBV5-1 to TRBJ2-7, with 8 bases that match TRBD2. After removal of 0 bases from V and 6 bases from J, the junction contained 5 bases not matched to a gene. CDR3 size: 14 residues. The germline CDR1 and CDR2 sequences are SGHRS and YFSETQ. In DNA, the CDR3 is TGCGCCAGCAGCTTGGCAGCGGGAGTAGGCGAGCAGTACTTC. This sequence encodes CASSLAAGVGEQYF.

The CDR3 loop reads CASSVQVSSYEQYF. The CDR3 DNA reads as TGTGCCAGCAGCGTCCAGGTGAGCTCCTACGAGCAGTACTTC. The chain has TRBV9 and TRBJ2-7; no definite D call. Germline CDR1 and CDR2: SGDLS and YYNGEE. Trimming removed 2 bases from V and 0 bases from J, with 9 bases in between. There are 14 residues in the CDR3.

The CDR3 sequence is CASSLSGLGGYTF. The DNA for the CDR3 is TGTGCCAGCAGCTTATCCGGCCTCGGGGGCTACACCTTC. This sequence joins TRBV7-8 and TRBJ1-2; no clear D. Germline CDR1 SGHVS, CDR2 FQNEAQ. The CDR3 contains 13 residues. V lost 2 bases, J lost 8 bases, and 12 bases lay in between. Complete variable domain (other parts from reference TRBV7-8 and TRBJ1-2): GAGVSQSPRYKVAKRGQDVALRCDPISGHVSLFWYQQALGQGPEFLTYFQNEAQLDKSGLPSDRFFAERPEGSVSTLKIQRTQQEDSAVYLCASSLSGLGGYTFGSGTRLTVV.

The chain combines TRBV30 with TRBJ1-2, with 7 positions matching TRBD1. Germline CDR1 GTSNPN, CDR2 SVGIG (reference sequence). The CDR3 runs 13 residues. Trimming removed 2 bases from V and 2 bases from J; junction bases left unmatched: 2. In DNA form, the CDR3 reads TGTGCCTGGAGTAAGGGACAGAACTATGGCTACACCTTC. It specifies CAWSKGQNYGYTF.

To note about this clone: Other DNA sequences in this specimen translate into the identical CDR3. CDR3 sequence (DNA): TGTGCCAGCAGTTTTGGGGGGGCGGGTGAGGATGAAAAACTGTTTTTT. Translated, it gives CASSFGGAGEDEKLFF. V gene TRBV28 combines with J gene TRBJ1-4; tentatively, D is TRBD1 (6 bases). CDR1 and CDR2 from the germline V gene are MDHEN and SYDVKM. V lost 3 bases to trimming and J lost 6 bases, with 17 bases between them. The CDR3 sequence is 16 residues long.

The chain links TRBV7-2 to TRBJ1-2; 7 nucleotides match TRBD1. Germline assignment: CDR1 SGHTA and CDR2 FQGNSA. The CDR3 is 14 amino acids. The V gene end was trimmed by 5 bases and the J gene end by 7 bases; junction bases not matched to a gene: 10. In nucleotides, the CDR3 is TGTGCCAGCAGCGCCTTAACAGGGGCGGGTGGCTACACCTTC. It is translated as CASSALTGAGGYTF.

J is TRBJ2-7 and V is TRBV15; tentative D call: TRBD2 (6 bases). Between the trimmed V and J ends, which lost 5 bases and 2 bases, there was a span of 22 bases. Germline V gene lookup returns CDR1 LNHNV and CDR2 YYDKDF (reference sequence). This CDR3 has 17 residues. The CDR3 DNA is TGTGCCACCAGCCCCCCCGGGGGTGTGACGGGAGCCTACGAGCAGTACTTC. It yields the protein CATSPPGGVTGAYEQYF.

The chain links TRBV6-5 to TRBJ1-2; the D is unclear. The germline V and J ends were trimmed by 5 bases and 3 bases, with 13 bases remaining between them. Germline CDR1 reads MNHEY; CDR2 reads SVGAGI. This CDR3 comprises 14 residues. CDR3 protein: CASSPLRRDYGYTF. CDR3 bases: TGTGCCAGCAGTCCCTTAAGGCGGGACTATGGCTACACCTTC.

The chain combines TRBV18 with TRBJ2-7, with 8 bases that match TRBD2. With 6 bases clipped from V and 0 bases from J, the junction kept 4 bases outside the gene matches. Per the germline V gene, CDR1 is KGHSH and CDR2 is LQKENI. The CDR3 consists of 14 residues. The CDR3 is CASSPGTSSYEQYF. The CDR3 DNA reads TGTGCCAGCTCCCCCGGGACTAGCTCCTACGAGCAGTACTTC.

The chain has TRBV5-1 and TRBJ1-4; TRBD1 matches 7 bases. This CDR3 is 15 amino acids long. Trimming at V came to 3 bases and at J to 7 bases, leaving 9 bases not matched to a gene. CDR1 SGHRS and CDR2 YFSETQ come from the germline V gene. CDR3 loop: CASSSGQPGGEKLFF. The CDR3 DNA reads TGCGCCAGCAGCTCGGGACAGCCCGGCGGTGAAAAACTGTTTTTT.

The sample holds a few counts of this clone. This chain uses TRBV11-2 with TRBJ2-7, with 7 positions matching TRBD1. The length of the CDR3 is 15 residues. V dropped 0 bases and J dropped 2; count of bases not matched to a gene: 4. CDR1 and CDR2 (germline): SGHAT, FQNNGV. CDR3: CASSLEAGGTYEQYF. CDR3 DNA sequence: TGTGCCAGCAGCTTAGAGGCAGGGGGTACCTACGAGCAGTACTTC.

CDR3 DNA sequence: TGTGCCAGCAGCGTGGAGAATGAAAAACTGTTTTTT. Its translation is CASSVENEKLFF. V is TRBV9 and J is TRBJ1-4; D ambiguous. Trimming pared 2 bases from V and 5 bases from J, leaving 4 bases between. CDR1 and CDR2 from the germline V gene are SGDLS and YYNGEE. This CDR3 has 12 amino acids.

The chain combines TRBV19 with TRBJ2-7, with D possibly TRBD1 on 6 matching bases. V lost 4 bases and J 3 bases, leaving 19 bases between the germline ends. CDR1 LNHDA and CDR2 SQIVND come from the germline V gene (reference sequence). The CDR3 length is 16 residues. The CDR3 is CASSTTQTGRLYEQYF. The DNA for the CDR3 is TGTGCCAGTAGTACCACACAGACAGGACGCCTCTACGAGCAGTACTTC.

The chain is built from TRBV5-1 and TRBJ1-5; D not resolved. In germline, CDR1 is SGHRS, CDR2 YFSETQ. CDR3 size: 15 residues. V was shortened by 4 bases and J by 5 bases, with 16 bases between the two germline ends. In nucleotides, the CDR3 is TGCGCCAGCAGCCTCACTAAGCGGGCGGATCAGCCCCAGCATTTT. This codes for CASSLTKRADQPQHF.

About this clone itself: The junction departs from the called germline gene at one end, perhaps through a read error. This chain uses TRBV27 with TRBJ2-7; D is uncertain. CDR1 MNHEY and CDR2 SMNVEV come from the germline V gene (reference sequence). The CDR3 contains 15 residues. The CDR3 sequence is CASSAAGSRISELYF. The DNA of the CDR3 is TGTGCCAGCAGTGCAGCCGGGTCGAGGATTTCCGAGCTGTACTTC.

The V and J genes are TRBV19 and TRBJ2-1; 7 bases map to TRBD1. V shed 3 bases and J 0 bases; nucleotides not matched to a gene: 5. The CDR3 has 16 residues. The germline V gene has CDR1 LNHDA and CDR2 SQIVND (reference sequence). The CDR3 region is CASSMGQRSSYNEQFF. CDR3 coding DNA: TGTGCCAGTAGTATGGGACAGAGAAGCTCCTACAATGAGCAGTTCTTC. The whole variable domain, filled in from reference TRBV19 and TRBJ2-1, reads DGGITQSPKYLFRKEGQNVTLSCEQNLNHDAMYWYRQDPGQGLRLIYYSQIVNDFQKGDIAEGYSVSREKKESFPLTVTSAQKNPTAFYLCASSMGQRSSYNEQFFGPGTRLTVL.

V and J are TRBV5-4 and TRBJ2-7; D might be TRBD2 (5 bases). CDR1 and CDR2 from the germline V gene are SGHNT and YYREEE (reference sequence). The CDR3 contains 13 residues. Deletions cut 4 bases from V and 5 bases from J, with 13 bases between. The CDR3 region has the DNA TGTGCCAGCAGCCTCCAGCTAGCTAACGAGCAGTACTTC. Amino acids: CASSLQLANEQYF.

CDR3 nucleotide sequence: TGTGCCACCTCCGGAGGGGATGGGAACACTGAAGCTTTCTTT. Protein: CATSGGDGNTEAFF. V and J are TRBV7-3 and TRBJ1-1, with a possible D match to TRBD1 (5 bases). The CDR3 covers 14 residues. V was cut by 10 bases and J by 1 base, with 16 bases left in between. From germline, CDR1 is SGHTA and CDR2 FQGTGA.

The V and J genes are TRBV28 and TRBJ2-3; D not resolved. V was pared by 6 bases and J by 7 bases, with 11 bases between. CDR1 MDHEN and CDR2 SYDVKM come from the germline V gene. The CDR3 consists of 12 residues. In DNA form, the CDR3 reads TGTGCCAGCAGCCTAATTGTGAATACGCAGTATTTT. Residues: CASSLIVNTQYF.